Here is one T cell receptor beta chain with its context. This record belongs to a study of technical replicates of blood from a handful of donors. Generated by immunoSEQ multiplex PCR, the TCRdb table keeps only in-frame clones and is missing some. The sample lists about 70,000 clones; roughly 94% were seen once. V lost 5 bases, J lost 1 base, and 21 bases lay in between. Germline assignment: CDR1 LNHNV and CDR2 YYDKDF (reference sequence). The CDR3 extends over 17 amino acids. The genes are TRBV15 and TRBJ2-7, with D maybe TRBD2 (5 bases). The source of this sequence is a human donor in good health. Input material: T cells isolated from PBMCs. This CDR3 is CATSFGLPSFESYEQYF. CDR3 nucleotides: TGTGCCACCAGCTTCGGACTGCCCTCCTTCGAATCCTACGAGCAGTACTTC.